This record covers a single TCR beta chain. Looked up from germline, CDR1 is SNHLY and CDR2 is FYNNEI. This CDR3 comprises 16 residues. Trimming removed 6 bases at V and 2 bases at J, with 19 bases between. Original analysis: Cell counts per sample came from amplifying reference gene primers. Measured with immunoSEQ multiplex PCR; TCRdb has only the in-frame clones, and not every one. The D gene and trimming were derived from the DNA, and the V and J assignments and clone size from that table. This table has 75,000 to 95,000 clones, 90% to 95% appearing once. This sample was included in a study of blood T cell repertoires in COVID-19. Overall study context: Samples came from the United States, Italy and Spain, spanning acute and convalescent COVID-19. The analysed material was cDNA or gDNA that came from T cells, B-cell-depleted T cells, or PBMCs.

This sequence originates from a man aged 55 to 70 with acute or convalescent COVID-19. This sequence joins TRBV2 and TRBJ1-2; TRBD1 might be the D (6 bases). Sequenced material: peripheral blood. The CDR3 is CASRPFPGHLNYGYTF. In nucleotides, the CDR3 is TGTGCCAGCAGACCCTTCCCGGGACACTTGAACTATGGCTACACCTTC.